The 9 T cell receptor beta chains below come from one sample, sequenced in a study of T-cell memory formation after mild COVID-19. TCRdb ran MiXCR on the 5' RACE reads and lists one entry per CDR3 protein. The table includes roughly 600,000 distinct CDR3 sequences, 18% detected once. Sequencing input: PBMCs or a T cell subset sorted from them (not recorded which). These receptors all stem from an adult woman who had mild COVID-19 (a few samples of this study predate the infection). Cell type and time point are not known.

The chain carries TRBV12-3 or TRBV12-4 and TRBJ1-5, with 9 positions matching TRBD1. The CDR3 length is 15 residues. Trimming took 6 bases from V and 5 from J; bases not matched to a gene: 8. The DNA of the CDR3 is TGTGCCAGCAGCCTCAGACAGGGGGGCGATCAGCCCCAGCATTTT. Protein sequence: CASSLRQGGDQPQHF.

The V call is TRBV19, the J call TRBJ2-6; 7 bases are a match to TRBD1. This CDR3 region has 15 residues. Germline V gene sequence: CDR1 LNHDA, CDR2 SQIVND (reference sequence). The ends lost 7 bases at V and 0 bases at J; junction bases unmatched: 3. The CDR3, as DNA: TGTGCCAGTACCCGGACAGGCTCTGGGGCCAACGTCCTGACTTTC. Protein product: CASTRTGSGANVLTF.

This clonotype was observed a handful of times. The chain has TRBV12-5 and TRBJ2-7; D remains unclear. Deletions cut 1 base from V and 1 base from J, with 5 bases between. This CDR3 contains 13 residues. Germline CDR1 reads LGHNT; CDR2 reads FRNRAP. The CDR3 protein is CASGLEQSYEQYF. CDR3 sequence (DNA): TGTGCTAGTGGTTTGGAACAATCCTACGAGCAGTACTTC.

J is TRBJ2-5 and V is TRBV9; 7 nucleotides line up with TRBD1. CDR1 and CDR2 (germline): SGDLS, YYNGEE. The V and J ends lost 0 bases and 2 bases, in that order; junction bases with no gene match: 4. The length of the CDR3 is 15 residues. In nucleotides, the CDR3 is TGTGCCAGCAGCGTAGAAGGGACAGAGCAAGAGACCCAGTACTTC. It codes for CASSVEGTEQETQYF.

This clonotype was counted ten times or more. At one end the junction does not follow the germline gene, possibly because of a read error. The chain combines TRBV12-3 or TRBV12-4 with TRBJ1-6; weak D call: TRBD1 (5 bases). The CDR3 runs to 13 residues. This CDR3 is CASSLGGNSPLHF. CDR3 nucleotide sequence: TGCGCCAGCAGCTTGGGGGGGAATTCACCCCTCCACTTT.

The gene calls are TRBV20-1 and TRBJ1-2, with D tentatively TRBD1 (5 bases). The V end lost 5 bases, the J end lost 3 bases, and 13 bases lay between the germline ends. The V gene's germline CDR1 is DFQATT and CDR2 SNEGSKA (reference sequence). CDR3 length: 13 residues. As DNA, the CDR3 is TGCAGTGCTCCGAGCAGGGACGACTATGGCTACACCTTC. Translation: CSAPSRDDYGYTF.

This clonotype came up a few times. CDR3 sequence: CSVERDSNEQFF. The DNA for the CDR3 is TGCAGCGTTGAACGGGATTCCAATGAGCAGTTCTTC. J is TRBJ2-1 and V is TRBV29-1; weak D call: TRBD2 (5 bases). Germline CDR1 and CDR2: SQVTM and ANQGSEA. The CDR3 extends over 12 amino acids. Trimming took 2 bases from V and 6 from J, leaving 8 bases between them.

This chain connects TRBV7-8 to TRBJ2-3; TRBD2 agrees at 11 bases. J gave up 5 bases and V 4 bases, and 11 bases lay outside the gene matches. CDR3 length: 17 amino acids. The germline V gene has CDR1 SGHVS and CDR2 FQNEAQ. The CDR3 DNA reads TGTGCCAGCAGCTCCTTTCACTTAGCGGGAGGGCTAGATACGCAGTATTTT. Translation gives CASSSFHLAGGLDTQYF.

The chain recombines TRBV12-3 or TRBV12-4 with TRBJ1-1, with D perhaps matching TRBD1 (5 bases). V lost 2 bases, J lost 10 bases, and 20 bases lay in between. The CDR3 length is 15 residues. CDR3 DNA sequence: TGTGCCAGCAGTTTATATGGGGGTATAGACGATGGAGCTTTCTTT. The encoded protein is CASSLYGGIDDGAFF.